This T cell receptor beta chain is from a study of a mutant IDH1 vaccine in newly diagnosed glioma. Study in general: The start of vaccination came 4-6 weeks after radiotherapy alone, or with temozolomide cycles. Previous care, which was radiotherapy, temozolomide, or both, most often involved both. Study outcomes and limitations: Apparently, pseudoprogression bore no relation to changes among the top peripheral T cell clonotypes.

V gave up 6 bases and J gave up 6 bases; unmatched junction bases: 5. The CDR3 covers 13 residues. Per germline, CDR1 SQVTM and CDR2 ANQGSEA. About this clone: Its matching antigen is unknown.

Libraries were prepared by immunoSEQ multiplex PCR; TCRdb keeps only in-frame clonotypes and omits some of them. The sample has about 44,000 clones, about 86% seen once. Described time point: week 35, safety follow-up. In the vaccine, a single dose held 300 ug of the mutant IDH1 20-mer peptide, along with topical imiquimod. This sequence was found in a woman between 40 and 50 years old with glioma. Some clones in this sample may be carry-over from other donors' samples. The material sequenced was PBMCs, taken from a glioma patient whose treatment included an IDH1 peptide vaccine. The J gene is TRBJ2-3, the V gene TRBV29-1; 11 bases match TRBD2. Here the CDR3 reads CSVTLAGGDTQYF. CDR3 nucleotides: TGCAGCGTGACGCTAGCGGGAGGCGATACGCAGTATTTT.